This paragraph reports one TCR beta chain. Its antigen is as yet unknown. This record belongs to a study of T cell responses to AZD1222 COVID-19 vaccine. The length of the CDR3 is 13 residues. The V end was cut by 0 bases, the J end by 7 bases, with 10 bases between. Germline lookup yields CDR1 MNHEY and CDR2 SVGAGI. General study results and limits: White British people made up most donors, females outnumbered males, and clonal diversity was possibly underestimated.

Libraries were prepared by immunoSEQ multiplex PCR; TCRdb keeps only in-frame clonotypes and omits some of them. The profile shows 90,000 to 120,000 clones, 70% to 90% of them singletons. This clonotype was obtained from an adult who received the AZD1222 COVID-19 vaccine. The chain couples TRBV6-5 to TRBJ2-7; D not resolved. Sample: peripheral blood, taken 28 days after the second AZD1222 dose. CDR3 bases: TGTGCCAGCAGTTACTCTGGGTTTTGGGAGCAGTACTTC. Translated, it gives CASSYSGFWEQYF.